This entry lists 14 T cell receptor beta chains sequenced from one sample in a study of blood T cell repertoires in COVID-19. Here immunoSEQ multiplex PCR was the method, and the copy in TCRdb shows in-frame clones only, minus some. The sample gives tens of thousands of clones, approximately 78% of which show up once; approximately 14% is in the top ten. Sequenced: peripheral blood. These receptors originate from a human donor with acute or convalescent COVID-19. The donor label of this sample is uncertain.

The J gene is TRBJ1-2, the V gene TRBV4-2; 9 bases are shared with TRBD1. The V and J ends lost 0 bases and 5 bases, in that order; junction bases with no gene match: 4. Germline V gene lookup returns CDR1 LGHNA and CDR2 YNFKEQ. This CDR3 region has 15 residues. The CDR3 spells CASSQDPDRGYGYTF. The CDR3 DNA reads as TGTGCCAGCAGCCAAGATCCGGACAGGGGTTATGGCTACACCTTC.

The chain uses TRBV5-1 and TRBJ1-4; possibly TRBD1 for D (6 bases). Per the germline V gene, CDR1 is SGHRS and CDR2 is YFSETQ. The V end was cut by 4 bases, the J end by 6 bases, with 13 bases between. The CDR3 totals 14 residues. The CDR3 loop reads CASSRTGLDEKLFF. For the CDR3, the DNA is TGCGCCAGCAGCCGCACAGGGCTGGATGAAAAACTGTTTTTT.

The chain carries TRBV10-3 and TRBJ2-1; TRBD1 matches 10 bases. This CDR3 has 14 residues. CDR1 is ENHRY and CDR2 is SYGVKD in the germline V gene. V was pared by 9 bases and J by 7 bases, with 9 bases of the junction left unmatched. The CDR3 region is CAISTGTGDNEQFF. The CDR3 DNA reads TGTGCCATAAGTACCGGGACAGGGGATAATGAGCAGTTCTTC.

This clone has only one observation. The V gene is TRBV3-1 (or the pseudogene TRBV3-2), the J gene TRBJ2-2; no firm D call. Trimming removed 6 bases at V and 2 bases at J, with 4 bases between. Germline loops: CDR1 LGHDT, CDR2 YNNKEL (reference sequence). The CDR3 loop spans 12 amino acids. CDR3 nucleotide sequence: TGTGCCAGCAGTTCTAACACCGGGGAGCTGTTTTTT. Translated: CASSSNTGELFF.

The chain recombines TRBV12-3 or TRBV12-4 with TRBJ1-2, with D unresolved. The CDR3 sequence is 11 residues long. V was shortened by 6 bases and J by 4 bases, with 6 bases between the two germline ends. CDR3 protein: CASSQIYGYTF. The DNA of the CDR3 is TGTGCCAGCAGCCAGATCTATGGCTACACCTTC.

The rearrangement links TRBV6-5 to TRBJ2-7, with 8 bases aligning to TRBD2. V lost 6 bases and J lost 6; bases outside the gene matches: 13. The CDR3 contains 15 residues. Germline V CDR1 and CDR2: MNHEY, SVGAGI. CDR3 nucleotides: TGTGCCAGCAGCCGCGGGACTAGAGGTGTAATCGAGCAGTACTTC. This gives the protein CASSRGTRGVIEQYF.

The chain combines TRBV19 with TRBJ2-4; D is possibly TRBD1 (6 bases). The CDR3 sequence is 13 residues long. Trimming shortened V by 7 bases and J by 4 bases, and 11 bases separated the two germline ends. The V gene's germline CDR1 is LNHDA and CDR2 SQIVND (reference sequence). The CDR3, as DNA: TGTGCCAGTAAAGACAGGATTAAAAACATTCAGTACTTC. Protein sequence: CASKDRIKNIQYF.

This clone was counted once. The chain links TRBV24-1 to TRBJ2-7; TRBD1 is a possible D gene (5 bases). CDR1 is KGHDR, CDR2 SFDVKD, per germline. V was shortened by 5 bases and J by 2 bases, with 15 bases between the two germline ends. This CDR3 has 15 residues. CDR3 coding DNA: TGTGCCACCAGTGGGGGTACGGACACCGCCTACGAGCAGTACTTC. Protein sequence: CATSGGTDTAYEQYF.

The rearrangement uses TRBV2 and TRBJ1-4; D is perhaps TRBD1 (6 bases). V was pared by 8 bases and J by 5 bases, with 12 bases between. Germline CDR1 SNHLY, CDR2 FYNNEI. The CDR3 sequence is 13 residues long. CDR3 coding DNA: TGTGCCAGCTGTAGGGGGTTAAATGAAAAACTGTTTTTT. Residues: CASCRGLNEKLFF.

The chain employs TRBV27 and TRBJ2-2; 11 bases agree with TRBD2. Germline assignment: CDR1 MNHEY and CDR2 SMNVEV (reference sequence). The CDR3 spans 16 residues. J was trimmed by 6 bases and V by 3 bases; bases with no gene match: 6. The CDR3 bases are TGTGCCAGCAGTTTTTATAGCGGGGGGGCCGCCGGGGAGCTGTTTTTT. Translation gives CASSFYSGGAAGELFF.

The chain links TRBV27 to TRBJ2-7; weak D call: TRBD1 (6 bases). Germline-derived CDR1 and CDR2 are MNHEY and SMNVEV (reference sequence). Trimming removed 4 bases from V and 5 bases from J, with 15 bases in between. This CDR3 has 14 amino acids. The CDR3 spells CASSSILTGHEQYF. The DNA of the CDR3 is TGTGCCAGCAGTTCAATCCTAACAGGGCACGAGCAGTACTTC.

The chain joins TRBV18 to TRBJ2-7; 10 positions match TRBD1. The V gene's germline CDR1 is KGHSH and CDR2 LQKENI. The ends lost 6 bases at V and 3 bases at J; junction bases unmatched: 2. The CDR3 length is 13 residues. This chain's CDR3 is CASSWTGGYEQYF. CDR3 bases: TGTGCCAGCTCTTGGACAGGGGGCTACGAGCAGTACTTC.

This chain links TRBV7-9 with TRBJ1-2; D is ambiguous. This CDR3 has 13 amino acids. Per germline, CDR1 SEHNR and CDR2 FQNEAQ (reference sequence). Trimming left V 8 bases short and J 6 bases short, with 16 bases between. DNA of the CDR3: TGTGCCAGCCACGCTCTAGGAATAGATGGCTACACCTTC. Protein: CASHALGIDGYTF.

This chain connects TRBV28 to TRBJ2-1, with 7 bases aligning to TRBD1. Looked up from germline, CDR1 is MDHEN and CDR2 is SYDVKM. V was clipped by 2 bases and J by 5 bases; unmatched bases: 9. The CDR3 is made up of 16 amino acids. This chain's CDR3 is CASSLPSGTDNNEQFF. CDR3 DNA: TGTGCCAGCAGTTTACCTTCCGGGACAGATAACAATGAGCAGTTCTTC.